The T cell receptor beta chain described here comes from a study of T cells in Graves' hyperthyroidism and ophthalmopathy. Template material for amplifying TCR beta CDR3 regions consisted of RNA transcripts. A first-round RT-PCR of the TCR CDR3 used the HTBI primer set. TCRdb redid the calling of the multiplex PCR reads with MiXCR, one entry per CDR3 protein. The sample yields about 640,000 distinct CDR3 sequences, roughly 15% seen once. The sample holds a few counts of this clonotype. Germline V gene lookup returns CDR1 MDHEN and CDR2 SYDVKM. J gave up 5 bases and V 4 bases, and 4 bases lay outside the gene matches. CDR3 length: 13 residues.

The chain joins TRBV28 to TRBJ1-2; 7 bases line up with TRBD1. This receptor was identified in a woman aged 50 to 60 with Graves' ophthalmopathy. The material sequenced was blood. This CDR3 is CASSYETGYGYTF. The CDR3 nucleotides read TGTGCCAGCAGTTATGAGACAGGGTATGGCTACACCTTC.